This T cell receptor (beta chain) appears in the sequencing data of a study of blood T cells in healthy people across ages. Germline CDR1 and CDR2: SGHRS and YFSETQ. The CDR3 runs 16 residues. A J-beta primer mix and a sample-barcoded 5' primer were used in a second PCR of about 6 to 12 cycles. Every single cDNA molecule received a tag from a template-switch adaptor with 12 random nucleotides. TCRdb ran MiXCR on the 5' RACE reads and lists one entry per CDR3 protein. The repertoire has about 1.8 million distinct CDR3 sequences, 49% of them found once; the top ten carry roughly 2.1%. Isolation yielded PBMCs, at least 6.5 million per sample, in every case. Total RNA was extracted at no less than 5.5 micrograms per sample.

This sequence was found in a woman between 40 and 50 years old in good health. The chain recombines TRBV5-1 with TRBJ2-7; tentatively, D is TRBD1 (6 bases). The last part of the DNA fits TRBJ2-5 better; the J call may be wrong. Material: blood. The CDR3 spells CASRPAGGHERETQYF. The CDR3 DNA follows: TGCGCCAGCAGACCTGCTGGGGGCCATGAGAGAGAGACCCAGTACTTC.